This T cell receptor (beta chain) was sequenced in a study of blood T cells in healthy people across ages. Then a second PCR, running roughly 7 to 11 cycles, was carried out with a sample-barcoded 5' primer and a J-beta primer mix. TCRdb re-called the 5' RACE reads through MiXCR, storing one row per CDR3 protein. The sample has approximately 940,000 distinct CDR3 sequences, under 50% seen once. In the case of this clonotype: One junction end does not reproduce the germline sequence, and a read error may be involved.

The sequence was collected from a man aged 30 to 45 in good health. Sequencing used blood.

In DNA, the CDR3 is TGTGCTAGCAGCCAAGGGGAAGGGGACCGGGGTGAAAAACTGTTTTTT. This encodes CASSQGEGDRGEKLFF. The V call is TRBV4-2, the J call TRBJ1-4; D perhaps matches TRBD1 (5 bases). This CDR3 has 16 amino acids. The germline V gene has CDR1 LGHNA and CDR2 YNFKEQ.